A selection of T cell receptor beta chains follows, all from one sample in a study of OX40 agonist ivuxolimab in advanced cancers. Data came from immunoSEQ multiplex PCR; TCRdb stores just in-frame clones and leaves some out. The sample yields tens of thousands of clones, around 86% seen once. Material: CD4+ or CD8+ T cells sorted from blood, obtained in a trial of the OX40 agonist ivuxolimab. The receptors originated from an adult with an advanced solid tumor such as melanoma, head and neck, liver or kidney cancer. Each CDR3 is given with its conserved first and last residue. The D gene is left open where the match is weak. The size of a clone is reported for some rows only, either as once, few or many, or as a class for expanded clones.

TGTGCCAGCAGCGTACTGTGGCGGACGAACACCGGGGAGCTGTTTTTT CASSVLWRTNTGELFF TRBJ2-2 . TRBV9 .
TGTGCCAGCAGCAAACGGGACAGAATCAATCAGCCCCAGCATTTT CASSKRDRINQPQHF TRBJ1-5 few TRBV21-1 .
TGTGCCAGTGGTCGAAGGGGCCCGACTGAAGCTTTCTTT CASGRRGPTEAFF TRBJ1-1 . TRBV19 .
TGTGCCAGCAGCTTAGGCCCCGCGACTATCCCTTACGAGCAGTACTTC CASSLGPATIPYEQYF TRBJ2-7 . TRBV7-6 .
TGTGCCACCAGCGGGAGGGCCGGGGCCAACGTCCTGACTTTC CATSGRAGANVLTF TRBJ2-6 . TRBV15 TRBD2
TGTGCCAGCAGCCCCAGCGCTGGGACAGGGTTTTATGGCTACACCTTC CASSPSAGTGFYGYTF TRBJ1-2 . TRBV5-4 TRBD1
TGTGCCAGCAGACACGGGACTAGCGGGAGTCGGTACGAGCAGTACTTC CASRHGTSGSRYEQYF TRBJ2-7 . TRBV28 TRBD2
TGTGCCAGCAGTTTATCCGGACGCGCGAACACCATATATTTT CASSLSGRANTIYF TRBJ1-3 . TRBV28 .
TGTGCCAGCAGCTCCCGGGGAGATGGCTACACCTTC CASSSRGDGYTF TRBJ1-2 . TRBV5-5 .
TGCAGCGTTTTCTCGGGGGGACGAAACTATGGCTACACCTTC CSVFSGGRNYGYTF TRBJ1-2 . TRBV29-1 .
TGTGCCAGCAGGTCAAGGAGAGCTGGGGCCAACGTCCTGACTTTC CASRSRRAGANVLTF TRBJ2-6 . TRBV27 .
TGTGCCAGTTGTTTGCAGGCTAATGAAAAACTGTTTTTT CASCLQANEKLFF TRBJ1-4 . TRBV14 .
TGTGCCAGCAGCGTAGGGACAGTCGGTGAGCAGTTCTTC CASSVGTVGEQFF TRBJ2-1 . TRBV9 .
TGCGCCAGCAGGTCCTTCCTAGCGGGAGGGCCAGACAATGAGCAGTTCTTC CASRSFLAGGPDNEQFF TRBJ2-1 . TRBV5-1 TRBD2
TGCGCCAGCAGCCAAGGGCTAGCGGGAACGTACAATGAGCAGTTCTTC CASSQGLAGTYNEQFF TRBJ2-1 once TRBV4-3 TRBD2
TGTGCCAGCAGCTTAGTATTGGATTCGGCTTTCTTT CASSLVLDSAFF TRBJ1-1 once TRBV11-2 .
TGCGCCAGCAGCCAAGAAACTACCCGGGGGTTTCGGAATGAGCAGTTCTTC CASSQETTRGFRNEQFF TRBJ2-1 . TRBV4-1 .
TGTGCCAGCAGCTTAGAACTTGGGCCGCGCTACGAGCAGTACTTC CASSLELGPRYEQYF TRBJ2-7 . TRBV7-6 .
TGTGCCAGCAGGTACACCGGGGAGCTGTTTTTT CASRYTGELFF TRBJ2-2 . TRBV2 .
TGTGCCATCAGTGCGGGCGGGAGGGTCCCCACAGAGACCCAGTACTTC CAISAGGRVPTETQYF TRBJ2-5 . TRBV6-1 TRBD2
TGTGCCAGCTCACCAAGGACAGAAGAGACCCAGTACTTC CASSPRTEETQYF TRBJ2-5 . TRBV18 .
TGTGCCAGCAGCTTAGTAAGGACTAGCGGGAGTTCGAGGTCCTACAATGAGCAGTTCTTC CASSLVRTSGSSRSYNEQFF TRBJ2-1 . TRBV7-8 TRBD2
TGTGCCAGTAGTATAGATGGAATACGTCGGCCACAGGGATTTTCTGGGGCCAACGTCCTGACTTTC CASSIDGIRRPQGFSGANVLTF TRBJ2-6 . TRBV19 .
TGTGCCAGCAGCCCGAGGGGACAGGGGCATGGTGAAGCTTTCTTT CASSPRGQGHGEAFF TRBJ1-1 few TRBV7-2 TRBD1
TGTGCCAGCAGCTTAGCGCAGGGGGGGACCTACGAGCAGTACTTC CASSLAQGGTYEQYF TRBJ2-7 . TRBV7-8 .
TGCAGCGCCGTACCTCTGGGGAATCAGTTCTTC CSAVPLGNQFF TRBJ2-1 once TRBV29-1 .
TGTGCCAGCAGCCCGGGACTAGCGGGGATTTACACAGATACGCAGTATTTT CASSPGLAGIYTDTQYF TRBJ2-3 . TRBV11-3 TRBD2
TGTGCCAGCAGTGAGAACAGTGAACAGCCCCAGCATTTT CASSENSEQPQHF TRBJ1-5 . TRBV6-1 .
TGTGCCAGCAGCCCGACCGGGGCTCGCGGCACTGAAGCTTTCTTT CASSPTGARGTEAFF TRBJ1-1 . TRBV7-3 .
TGTGCCAGTATTAGAGACCATGCTGACACCGGGGAGCTGTTTTTT CASIRDHADTGELFF TRBJ2-2 . TRBV19 .
TGTGCCAGCAGCTTAAGGTTGAGGAGCCTCACCGGAACGTTCGCTAGCGGTTCATACGAGCAGTACTTC CASSLRLRSLTGTFASGSYEQYF TRBJ2-7 . TRBV7-3 TRBD2
TGCAGCGGGAGACGGGGGGAGGGTGGCTACACCTTC CSGRRGEGGYTF TRBJ1-2 . TRBV29-1 .
TGTGCCAGCACCCATTCCTTAGCGGGAGGAGAGACCCAGTACTTC CASTHSLAGGETQYF TRBJ2-5 . TRBV6-5 TRBD2
TGTGCCAGCAGCTTAAGCGTCTTCAATGAGCAGTTCTTC CASSLSVFNEQFF TRBJ2-1 . TRBV11-2 .
TGCGCCAGCACCGACGAACCAAGAAACCTATTGCGCAAACTGTTTTTT CASTDEPRNLLRKLFF TRBJ1-4 once TRBV10-2 .
TGTGCCAGCAGCCAAGATCGGACTCACTACAATGAGCAGTTCTTC CASSQDRTHYNEQFF TRBJ2-1 few TRBV4-2 .
TGTGCCAGCAGTCCCCTCCAGAAGAACACTGAAGCTTTCTTT CASSPLQKNTEAFF TRBJ1-1 . TRBV27 .
TGTGCAAGTCACCCAGACAGGGAATACGGTCAGCCCCAGCATTTT CASHPDREYGQPQHF TRBJ1-5 . TRBV12-2 .
TGTGCCAGCAGTTACTCGGCCGTCGGAAACACCATATATTTT CASSYSAVGNTIYF TRBJ1-3 . TRBV6-6 .
TGTGCCAGCAGCTTGGCGGGAGGCGACAATGAGCAGTTCTTC CASSLAGGDNEQFF TRBJ2-1 . TRBV6-4 TRBD2
TGTGCCAGCAGCCAAGGGAACGTCAGGGGACTAGCGGGAGGGCGACAAAACACAGATACGCAGTATTTT CASSQGNVRGLAGGRQNTDTQYF TRBJ2-3 . TRBV4-2 TRBD2
TGTGCCAGCAGCCCCTCGGGACTGCAAGAGACCCAGTACTTC CASSPSGLQETQYF TRBJ2-5 . TRBV6-1 .
TGTGCCAGCAGTTACACCTGGAGGGGGGCTGAGGGCTACACCTTC CASSYTWRGAEGYTF TRBJ1-2 . TRBV6-6 .
TGTGCCACTAAAAACGGGGAAGGGACTGAAGCTTTCTTT CATKNGEGTEAFF TRBJ1-1 . TRBV10-3 .
TGTGCCAGCAGCAAAGGATCGACAGGGGGAGCGAACACCGGGGAGCTGTTTTTT CASSKGSTGGANTGELFF TRBJ2-2 few TRBV21-1 .
TGTGCTAGTGGTTTGGGCAGGACGAACACCGGGGAGCTGTTTTTT CASGLGRTNTGELFF TRBJ2-2 few TRBV12-5 .
TGTGCCAGCAGCACCAACCCCAAGACCCAGTACTTC CASSTNPKTQYF TRBJ2-5 . TRBV6-5 .
TGCAGCGTTACCAGCGGGGGATCCTACGAGCAGTACTTC CSVTSGGSYEQYF TRBJ2-7 . TRBV29-1 TRBD2